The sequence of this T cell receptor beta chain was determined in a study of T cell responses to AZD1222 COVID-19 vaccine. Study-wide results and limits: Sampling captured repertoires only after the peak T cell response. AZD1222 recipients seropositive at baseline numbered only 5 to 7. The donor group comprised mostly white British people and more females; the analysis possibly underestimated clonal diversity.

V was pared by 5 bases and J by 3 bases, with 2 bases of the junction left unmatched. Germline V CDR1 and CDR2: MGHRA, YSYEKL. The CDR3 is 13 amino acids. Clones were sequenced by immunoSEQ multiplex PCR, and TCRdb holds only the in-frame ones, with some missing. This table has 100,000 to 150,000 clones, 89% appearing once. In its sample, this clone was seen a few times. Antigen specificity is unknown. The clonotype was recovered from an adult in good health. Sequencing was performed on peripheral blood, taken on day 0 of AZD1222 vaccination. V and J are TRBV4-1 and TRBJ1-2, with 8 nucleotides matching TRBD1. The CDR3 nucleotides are TGCGCCAGCAGCGCACAGGGGGACTATGGCTACACCTTC. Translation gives CASSAQGDYGYTF.